This T cell receptor beta chain was retrieved from a study of healthy donors' naive CD4 and CD8 T cells. About the study: For TCR alpha, new primers spanned all functional IMGT alpha genes.

Sorting defined naive CD4+ as CD4+CD8-CD45RO-CD45RA+ and naive CD8+ as CD8+CD4-CD45RA+CD27bright. As regards this clonotype: Its antigen is undetermined.

Trimming took 0 bases from V and 3 from J, leaving 9 bases between them. This CDR3 spans 15 amino acids. Each TCR library used roughly 490 ng of total RNA and a linear amplification protocol. MiXCR was run by TCRdb on the reads, yielding one entry per CDR3 protein. The table shows roughly 200,000 distinct CDR3 sequences, with 65% to 80% occurring only once. The study, taken as a whole, reports: Positive CDR3 charge linked to CD4+ cells, negative to CD8+ cells. A reported CD4+/CD8+ bias affected most V and J genes in naive cells.

The clonotype comes from a pool of human donors in good health; the sample pools cells from several healthy donors. This rearrangement joins TRBV5-3 to TRBJ2-2; TRBD2 might be the D (6 bases). TRBV5-3 counts as an open reading frame of uncertain function. Sequenced material: naive CD4+ and CD8+ T cells sorted from blood, pooled from several donors. Written as DNA, the CDR3 is TGTGCCAGAAGCTTGGGCAGGGAGGACACCGGGGAGCTGTTTTTT. This gives the protein CARSLGREDTGELFF.